This T cell receptor beta chain was found in a study of T-cell reconstitution after alpha-beta-depleted transplantation in children. During its preparation, the TCRbeta library received unique molecular identifiers. TCRdb ran MiXCR on the PCR reads and lists one entry per CDR3 protein. Here the sample spans 250,000 to 300,000 distinct CDR3 sequences, about 9.4% being singletons. This clonotype has only a few counts. The antigen is unknown. Study outcomes and limitations: T-cell counts and diversity at one year post-transplant came mainly from newly produced T cells. Some patients showed high day-60 TCRbeta diversity, which derived from surviving recipient T cells and thymic progenitors.

CDR3 size: 16 residues. Germline assignment: CDR1 LNHDA and CDR2 SQIVND (reference sequence). The V and J ends lost 3 bases and 5 bases, in that order; junction bases with no gene match: 7. This specimen consisted of PBMCs, obtained before TCRalphabeta/CD19-depleted stem cell transplant. This sequence was found in a boy less than two years old with acute myeloid leukemia, due to receive a stem cell transplant. The V gene is TRBV19, the J gene TRBJ2-1; 10 bases fit TRBD2. Written as DNA, the CDR3 is TGTGCCAGTAGTATTCGCTCTAGCGGGAGTAACAATGAGCAGTTCTTC. Its protein is CASSIRSSGSNNEQFF. Full variable domain (outside the CDR3, taken from reference TRBV19 and TRBJ2-1): DGGITQSPKYLFRKEGQNVTLSCEQNLNHDAMYWYRQDPGQGLRLIYYSQIVNDFQKGDIAEGYSVSREKKESFPLTVTSAQKNPTAFYLCASSIRSSGSNNEQFFGPGTRLTVL.